The 15 T cell receptor beta chains listed next were all sequenced from one sample in a study of blood T cell repertoires in COVID-19. The method was immunoSEQ multiplex PCR; TCRdb's version includes in-frame clones alone and lacks a portion of them. The sample consists of some 180,000 clones, 84% of them appearing once. Sequencing was carried out using PBMCs or T cells enriched from blood (not recorded which). Receptors were obtained from a woman in her 30s who had been exposed to COVID-19.

In DNA form, the CDR3 reads TGTGCCAGCAGCTCGCCGGGGACTCCCTACGAGCAGTACTTC. Its translation: CASSSPGTPYEQYF. The V and J genes are TRBV7-9 and TRBJ2-7, with D maybe TRBD2 (6 bases). Per the germline V gene, CDR1 is SEHNR and CDR2 is FQNEAQ (reference sequence). V was clipped by 4 bases and J by 2 bases, with 12 bases between them. The length of the CDR3 is 14 residues.

V usage is TRBV7-9 and J usage is TRBJ1-2, with 7 bases identical to TRBD1. Germline V gene data show CDR1 as SEHNR and CDR2 as FQNEAQ (reference sequence). CDR3 length equals 13 residues. V trimming: 5 bases; J trimming: 6 bases; junction bases outside the gene matches: 6. This CDR3 is CASSLRDSDGYTF. CDR3 coding DNA: TGTGCCAGCAGCCTCAGGGACAGCGATGGCTACACCTTC.

This clone has a single count. The chain recombines TRBV29-1 with TRBJ2-1, with D possibly being TRBD1 or TRBD2 (6 bases each). V lost 7 bases to trimming and J lost 1 base, with 14 bases between them. Per the germline V gene, CDR1 is SQVTM and CDR2 is ANQGSEA. The CDR3 covers 14 residues. CDR3 nucleotides: TGCAGCGCGGGGGTACAGGGTTCCTACAATGAGCAGTTCTTC. Residues: CSAGVQGSYNEQFF.

This sequence joins TRBV18 and TRBJ2-1; TRBD2 matches 9 bases. Germline V gene sequence: CDR1 KGHSH, CDR2 LQKENI. V dropped 6 bases and J dropped 6; count of bases not matched to a gene: 9. This CDR3 has 15 residues. The CDR3 sequence is CASSRLRGGINEQFF. In nucleotides, the CDR3 is TGTGCCAGCTCTCGATTGCGGGGGGGAATCAATGAGCAGTTCTTC.

This clone was found many times. The J gene is TRBJ1-5, the V gene TRBV3-1 (or the pseudogene TRBV3-2); no definite D call. The CDR3 has 13 residues. V was shortened by 3 bases and J by 7 bases, with 10 bases between the two germline ends. Germline CDR1 LGHDT, CDR2 YNNKEL (reference sequence). In DNA form, the CDR3 reads TGTGCCAGCAGCCACGGGGAAAGACAGCCCCAGCATTTT. Encoded protein: CASSHGERQPQHF.

The chain is built from TRBV3-1 (or the pseudogene TRBV3-2) and TRBJ2-3; 14 bases map to TRBD2. The CDR3 extends over 16 amino acids. Losses at the gene ends were 4 bases for V and 6 bases for J; bases not matched to a gene: 6. CDR1 is LGHDT, CDR2 YNNKEL, per germline (reference sequence). CDR3 in amino acids: CASSPRTSGGYDTQYF. DNA for the CDR3: TGTGCCAGCAGCCCCCGGACTAGCGGGGGGTATGATACGCAGTATTTT.

The rearrangement joins TRBV19 to TRBJ1-2; 12 bases fit TRBD1. Per germline, CDR1 LNHDA and CDR2 SQIVND (reference sequence). The CDR3 is made up of 15 amino acids. The V and J ends lost 10 bases and 4 bases, in that order; junction bases with no gene match: 10. This CDR3 is CAIGTGGAGIYGYTF. For the CDR3, the DNA is TGTGCCATTGGGACAGGGGGCGCCGGCATCTATGGCTACACCTTC.

The chain recombines TRBV7-9 with TRBJ2-2, with D possibly being TRBD2 (7 bases). Trimming took off 0 bases at V and 2 bases at J, with 10 bases between the two ends. CDR1 is SEHNR, CDR2 FQNEAQ, per germline (reference sequence). The CDR3 spans 16 residues. The CDR3 nucleotides are TGTGCCAGCAGCTTAGCTGGGGGGGCCAACACCGGGGAGCTGTTTTTT. Its protein is CASSLAGGANTGELFF.

The chain is built from TRBV18 and TRBJ1-1; TRBD1 agrees at 10 bases. This CDR3 is 14 amino acids long. CDR1 and CDR2 from the germline V gene are KGHSH and LQKENI. Germline trimming cut 2 bases from V and 10 bases from J; bases unmatched to any gene: 7. The CDR3 reads CASSPGGQGVGAFF. CDR3 coding DNA: TGTGCCAGCTCACCAGGAGGACAGGGGGTAGGAGCTTTCTTT.

The chain uses TRBV18 and TRBJ1-1; D may be TRBD1 (6 bases). This CDR3 has 15 residues. Germline V gene lookup returns CDR1 KGHSH and CDR2 LQKENI. Trimming removed 3 bases from V and 4 bases from J, with 15 bases in between. The CDR3 sequence: CASSPSAGVGTEAFF. The CDR3 nucleotides are TGTGCCAGCTCACCTTCGGCAGGGGTCGGCACTGAAGCTTTCTTT. Together with reference TRBV18 and TRBJ1-1, the CDR3 gives the full variable domain: NAGVMQNPRHLVRRRGQEARLRCSPMKGHSHVYWYRQLPEEGLKFMVYLQKENIIDESGMPKERFSAEFPKEGPSILRIQQVVRGDSAAYFCASSPSAGVGTEAFFGQGTRLTVV.

This chain connects TRBV27 to TRBJ1-1, with D perhaps TRBD1 (5 bases). This CDR3 comprises 17 residues. Germline CDR1 is MNHEY and CDR2 is SMNVEV (reference sequence). Trimming removed 4 bases from V and 3 bases from J, with 21 bases in between. The chain's CDR3 is CASSSPLGSDRDTEAFF. CDR3 DNA sequence: TGTGCCAGCAGTTCTCCCCTTGGGTCTGACAGAGACACTGAAGCTTTCTTT.

V usage is TRBV5-1 and J usage is TRBJ1-1, with TRBD1 as a possible D gene (5 bases). This CDR3 region has 15 residues. Trimming removed 0 bases from V and 3 bases from J, with 12 bases in between. The V gene's germline CDR1 is SGHRS and CDR2 YFSETQ. The CDR3: CASSLVGGDHTEAFF. CDR3 nucleotides: TGCGCCAGCAGCTTGGTGGGAGGGGACCACACTGAAGCTTTCTTT. The full variable domain, its missing parts supplied by reference TRBV5-1 and TRBJ1-1, is KAGVTQTPRYLIKTRGQQVTLSCSPISGHRSVSWYQQTPGQGLQFLFEYFSETQRNKGNFPGRFSGRQFSNSRSEMNVSTLELGDSALYLCASSLVGGDHTEAFFGQGTRLTVV.

V usage is TRBV5-6 and J usage is TRBJ1-5, with TRBD1 matching 12 bases. V shed 4 bases and J 1 base; nucleotides not matched to a gene: 6. Germline assignment: CDR1 SGHDT and CDR2 YYEEEE. This CDR3 contains 17 residues. In DNA, the CDR3 is TGTGCCAGCAGCATAGGGACAGGGGGCTGGAGCAATCAGCCCCAGCATTTT. It yields the protein CASSIGTGGWSNQPQHF.

This chain uses TRBV2 with TRBJ2-2; 13 bases match TRBD2. Germline lookup yields CDR1 SNHLY and CDR2 FYNNEI. The CDR3 consists of 15 residues. V shed 11 bases, J shed 3 bases, and the junction held 6 bases outside the gene matches. The CDR3 sequence: CASGTSGAHTGELFF. The CDR3 nucleotides read TGTGCCTCCGGGACTAGCGGGGCTCACACCGGGGAGCTGTTTTTT.

The J gene is TRBJ2-3, the V gene TRBV5-4, with 7 bases matching TRBD1. Germline trimming cut 5 bases from V and 8 bases from J; bases unmatched to any gene: 8. The CDR3 consists of 13 residues. The germline V gene has CDR1 SGHNT and CDR2 YYREEE (reference sequence). This chain's CDR3 is CASSVTGLSTQYF. The CDR3 region has the DNA TGTGCCAGCAGTGTGACAGGGTTAAGTACGCAGTATTTT.